The entry below describes one TCR beta chain. Its antigen is unknown. Within one base of it there is no much larger clone, and no base qualities were kept. Donors were healthy HIV-negative adults with no recently reported acute infections or vaccinations. Every donor was a Caucasian adult residing in Nashville, Tennessee, USA. Magnetic negative selection was used to enrich CD4+ T cells, after which naive cells were positively selected on CD45RA and the negative fraction became the memory subset. Blood was obtained by leukapheresis, after which PBMCs were separated by Ficoll-Histopaque density gradient centrifugation and cryopreserved in liquid nitrogen vapor phase. Purity and quantity of every magnetically sorted T cell population were checked by analytical flow cytometry. Each sorted fraction had its genomic DNA isolated and then quantified by UV absorbance on a Nanodrop 2000c. The source of the sample is a study of shared clonotypes between healthy human individuals (TCRdb year 2020). Some background on the complete study: Two women and a few men aged 18 to 49 years were included in the cohort. For each donor, three plates each were used for CD4 naive and CD4 memory, two plates were used for CD8 naive, and one plate was used for CD8 memory. Blood TCR repertoires of a handful of healthy adults were deeply sequenced to estimate repertoire size and the extent of clonotype sharing between individuals. Libraries were prepared and TCR repertoires were sequenced by different laboratories using diverse techniques, in order to increase sequencing depth and limit assay-specific biases. Each donor's leukapheresis produced roughly between roughly 0.9 and 9 billion PBMCs.

General findings and caveats noted by the study authors: Because the study included only a small number of donors, the genetic and exposure-history diversity represented was limited. Rarefaction of sorted-subset datasets indicated incomplete sequencing despite the large sequencing depth. Estimated clonotype richness was generally larger for naive than for memory subsets. Based on pairwise subsampling, the degree of clonotype sharing among donors was expected to be affected by sequencing depth. Only blood was sampled, and tissue TCR repertoires likely differ from those in blood. Sharing across four donors was observed for 4.5% to 6.5% of naive CD4, under 4% of naive CD8, about 2.3% of memory CD4, and around 0.44% of memory CD8 clonotypes. Compared with non-shared clonotypes, the clonotypes found in all four sorted-subset donors had higher generation probabilities.

Using the deep immunoSEQ assay, TCR CDR3 regions were amplified from genomic DNA by multiplex PCR. For each cell subset, the extracted genomic DNA was distributed evenly across all wells of several immunoSEQ 96-well plates, and each plate served as one replicate. Each replicate PCR for sorted subsets received roughly 200 ng genomic DNA, equal to roughly 33,000 T cell genomes. Purified libraries were quantified with a Qubit 3.0 fluorometer, sized on a Bioanalyzer 2100, and re-quantified with the KAPA Library Quantification kit. A separate single-read 150-cycle Illumina NextSeq 550 flow cell was used to sequence each immunoSEQ 96-well plate. The study's processing was this. Because the immunoSEQ output held only junctional sequences and lacked quality scores, the filtering could not match the filtering applied to full-length reads. Sequences were annotated with PyIR, a Python wrapper for IgBLAST v1.9, and V/J genes and CDR3 were assigned using IMGT germline references. Reads with weak V/J assignments (E-value above 1e-6), missing CDR3, stop codons, out-of-frame junctions, or ambiguous translated residues were removed. V3J clonotypes were defined as sequences sharing an identical inferred V gene, J gene, and CDR3 amino acid sequence. Percentage overlap between repertoires was calculated by dividing the number of shared unique clonotypes by the size of the smaller repertoire. Three approaches were used to assess repertoire richness: RTK rarefaction, the Chao1 estimator, and Recon v2.1 estimates of unobserved clonotypes. Generation probabilities for all TCRbeta clonotypes obtained by the gDNA method from a handful of donors were computed using OLGA. Entries here come from immuneACCESS through TCRdb and include only in-frame sequences with V and J called. Some clones fail to appear in such tables; in the studies checked, an unresolved V gene covers under half of the shortfall, and the cause of the remainder is unknown. The V and J calls and clone size are taken from that table; D and trimming were inferred from the DNA. The sample records 2 million to 2.5 million clones, approximately 94% of which are singletons. Clones ranked in the top ten supply 0.1% to 0.15% of the sample.

CDR1 SGHNT and CDR2 YYREEE were looked up in the germline V gene (reference sequence). V lost 5 bases and J lost 6 bases; the stretch between them is 14 bases long. The CDR3 numbers 13 residues from cysteine through phenylalanine. Only the CDR3 part of the read is kept: 39 bases, read in frame from the first base. Sequencing input: naive CD4+ T cells sorted from blood. The sample's cell subset or site, from its label and the paper: CD45RA+ positively selected. The TCR comes from a man in his late teens or twenties in good health. Recombination connected TRBV5-4 to TRBJ1-1, with the identity of the D gene unclear. CDR3 reads: CASRPMWEAEAFF. The DNA sequence is given as TGTGCCAGCAGGCCGATGTGGGAGGCTGAAGCTTTCTTT.